The T cell receptor (beta chain) described here comes from a study of graft-versus-host responses after intestinal transplantation. Study-level background: Anti-thymocyte globulin induction, then tacrolimus and steroids for around 3 years, went to all recipients.

Worth noting for this clone: The antigen is undetermined.

Whole-study findings and limits: Circulating GvH clone levels at their peak were associated with HvG declines (early post-transplant).

Method: immunoSEQ multiplex PCR; TCRdb's copy keeps in-frame clones and lacks some. The sample contains about 70,000 clones, about 90% of which appear only once. V dropped 3 bases and J dropped 7; count of bases not matched to a gene: 4. Germline CDR1 LNHDA, CDR2 SQIVND (reference sequence). The length of the CDR3 is 14 residues. V and J are TRBV19 and TRBJ1-2; TRBD1 aligns across 11 bases. This TCR was sampled from a human donor who received an intestinal transplant. Material: unstimulated CD8+ T cells sorted from spleen or lymph node cells, obtained before intestinal transplant. The CDR3 reads CASSIGQGAGGYTF. CDR3 nucleotide sequence: TGTGCCAGTAGTATCGGACAGGGGGCCGGTGGCTACACCTTC. The whole variable domain, remainder taken from reference TRBV19 and TRBJ1-2, is DGGITQSPKYLFRKEGQNVTLSCEQNLNHDAMYWYRQDPGQGLRLIYYSQIVNDFQKGDIAEGYSVSREKKESFPLTVTSAQKNPTAFYLCASSIGQGAGGYTFGSGTRLTVV.